The 21 T cell receptor beta chains given below trace back to one sample, sequenced in a study of PD-1 blockade in mismatch repair-deficient tumors. Data came from immunoSEQ multiplex PCR; TCRdb stores just in-frame clones and leaves some out. This table has 90,000 to 120,000 clones, approximately 83% appearing once. The sequencing here drew on peripheral blood, taken approximately 35 weeks after starting pembrolizumab. The receptors originated from an adult with mismatch repair-deficient cancer.

The rearrangement joins TRBV4-1 to TRBJ2-7; 8 bases line up with TRBD2. With V trimmed by 0 bases and J by 4 bases, 2 bases remained unmatched. This CDR3 contains 14 residues. CDR1 is MGHRA, CDR2 YSYEKL, per germline. CDR3 sequence reads: CASSQEGLDYEQYF. DNA for the CDR3: TGCGCCAGCAGCCAAGAGGGACTAGATTACGAGCAGTACTTC.

The genes are TRBV2 and TRBJ1-4; the D is unclear. CDR3 size: 14 residues. Germline CDR1 SNHLY, CDR2 FYNNEI. The V end was cut by 4 bases, the J end by 6 bases, with 12 bases between. The CDR3 is CASSAGFRYEKLFF. The CDR3 DNA sequence: TGTGCCAGCAGTGCGGGGTTTCGTTATGAAAAACTGTTTTTT.

This clone has only one observation. This chain connects TRBV5-1 to TRBJ1-5; D unclear. V shed 4 bases and J shed 0 bases, with 11 bases lying between them. The CDR3 spans 15 residues. Germline CDR1 reads SGHRS; CDR2 reads YFSETQ. Here the CDR3 reads CASSLDGDSNQPQHF. The CDR3 coding sequence is TGCGCCAGCAGCCTCGACGGTGATAGCAATCAGCCCCAGCATTTT.

Only a few counts were recorded for this clone. The chain carries TRBV14 and TRBJ2-2, with D tentatively TRBD1 or TRBD2 (6 bases each). V lost 2 bases and J lost 5, with 21 bases in between. The CDR3 totals 18 residues. Germline lookup yields CDR1 SGHDN and CDR2 FVKESK. The CDR3 nucleotides read TGTGCCAGCAGCCAATCCCGAGGGGGGAGTTTAAGAACCGGGGAGCTGTTTTTT. Amino acid sequence: CASSQSRGGSLRTGELFF.

The chain links TRBV30 to TRBJ1-4, with D possibly TRBD1 on 6 matching bases. There are 13 residues in the CDR3. Germline V gene data show CDR1 as GTSNPN and CDR2 as SVGIG (reference sequence). V shed 4 bases and J shed 0 bases, with 6 bases lying between them. CDR3 nucleotide sequence: TGTGCCTGGAAGGGGGCAACTAATGAAAAACTGTTTTTT. It translates to CAWKGATNEKLFF.

The CDR3 DNA follows: TGCGCCAGCAGCCAAGCCGCCCAGGGGTCCTACGAGCAGTACTTC. This translates into CASSQAAQGSYEQYF. This sequence joins TRBV4-3 and TRBJ2-7, with D possibly being TRBD1 (6 bases). The V gene's germline CDR1 is LGHNA and CDR2 YSLEER. This CDR3 is built from 15 residues. Trimming shortened V by 1 base and J by 1 base, and 11 bases separated the two germline ends.

The chain is built from TRBV6-6 and TRBJ2-7, with 7 positions matching TRBD2. This CDR3 contains 13 residues. Germline loops: CDR1 MNHNY, CDR2 SVGAGI (reference sequence). The V gene end was trimmed by 4 bases and the J gene end by 4 bases; junction bases not matched to a gene: 4. CDR3 loop: CASSSAGKYEQYF. The CDR3 DNA follows: TGTGCCAGCAGTTCAGCGGGAAAATACGAGCAGTACTTC.

The chain carries TRBV29-1 and TRBJ1-1; 11 bases are shared with TRBD1. V was clipped by 7 bases and J by 1 base; unmatched bases: 5. The germline V gene encodes CDR1 SQVTM and CDR2 ANQGSEA. The CDR3 has 14 residues. This chain's CDR3 is CSARTGGRNTEAFF. The CDR3, as DNA: TGCAGCGCAAGGACAGGGGGCAGGAACACTGAAGCTTTCTTT.

This clone has just a few counts. CDR3 sequence (DNA): TGTGCCAGCAGTTTGAACATCGGCGAGACCCAGTACTTC. Translation: CASSLNIGETQYF. This chain uses TRBV5-6 with TRBJ2-5; D gene ambiguous. This CDR3 comprises 13 residues. Germline values: CDR1 SGHDT, CDR2 YYEEEE. Deletions cut 5 bases from V and 5 bases from J, with 13 bases between.

The chain combines TRBV4-1 with TRBJ2-1, with 10 bases lining up with TRBD1. The CDR3 totals 15 residues. The V gene's germline CDR1 is MGHRA and CDR2 YSYEKL. V lost 5 bases to trimming and J lost 7 bases; unmatched junction nucleotides: 8. This CDR3 reads CASSTGQGVLNEQFF. The CDR3, as DNA: TGCGCCAGCAGCACAGGACAGGGGGTATTGAATGAGCAGTTCTTC.

The chain uses TRBV6-5 and TRBJ2-7, with D possibly TRBD1 on 5 matching bases. Trimming shortened V by 4 bases and J by 0 bases, and 10 bases separated the two germline ends. Germline V gives CDR1 MNHEY, CDR2 SVGAGI. The CDR3 length is 14 residues. The CDR3 loop reads CASSLMQGSYEQYF. Here the CDR3 DNA reads TGTGCCAGCAGTTTAATGCAGGGCTCCTACGAGCAGTACTTC.

This clone was seen a handful of times. The chain links TRBV5-1 to TRBJ2-5; 12 bases fit TRBD1. The CDR3 consists of 15 residues. In germline, CDR1 is SGHRS, CDR2 YFSETQ. Trimming at V came to 0 bases and at J to 5 bases, leaving 2 bases not matched to a gene. The CDR3 region is CASSLEGQGAETQYF. The CDR3 coding sequence is TGCGCCAGCAGCTTGGAGGGACAGGGGGCTGAGACCCAGTACTTC.

The rearrangement joins TRBV29-1 to TRBJ1-2; D is possibly TRBD1 (6 bases). The V gene's germline CDR1 is SQVTM and CDR2 ANQGSEA. CDR3 length equals 14 residues. Trimming removed 8 bases at V and 2 bases at J, with 18 bases between. The CDR3 coding sequence is TGCAGCATTGGCCCTACAGGGAGGAACTATGGCTACACCTTC. The encoded protein is CSIGPTGRNYGYTF.

This chain connects TRBV4-1 to TRBJ2-7, with 8 bases lining up with TRBD1. Trimming removed 6 bases from V and 3 bases from J; junction bases left unmatched: 1. CDR3 length equals 12 residues. CDR1 and CDR2 (germline): MGHRA, YSYEKL. The CDR3 is CASRDRDYEQYF. The CDR3 DNA reads TGCGCCAGCAGGGACAGGGACTACGAGCAGTACTTC.

The chain links TRBV19 to TRBJ2-2, with D maybe TRBD2 (6 bases). Trimming removed 10 bases at V and 0 bases at J, with 18 bases between. CDR3 size: 16 residues. The germline CDR1 and CDR2 sequences are LNHDA and SQIVND (reference sequence). The chain's CDR3 is CATFYRAGTNTGELFF. The CDR3 nucleotides read TGTGCCACCTTTTATCGGGCGGGGACGAACACCGGGGAGCTGTTTTTT.

The CDR3 loop reads CASSLVFSRGTGELFF. CDR3 sequence (DNA): TGTGCCAGCAGCTTAGTGTTCAGCCGGGGAACCGGGGAGCTGTTTTTT. The J gene is TRBJ2-2, the V gene TRBV11-3; possible D gene TRBD2, 5 bases. The V and J ends lost 1 base and 5 bases respectively, with 14 bases between them. Per the germline V gene, CDR1 is SGHNT and CDR2 is YENEEA. The CDR3 sequence is 16 residues long.

The J gene is TRBJ2-2, the V gene TRBV15; D not resolved. This CDR3 spans 13 amino acids. V was cut by 0 bases and J by 5 bases, with 4 bases left in between. Germline CDR1 and CDR2: LNHNV and YYDKDF (reference sequence). The CDR3 DNA follows: TGTGCCACCAGCAGAGATAGAACCGGGGAGCTGTTTTTT. Protein sequence: CATSRDRTGELFF.

The CDR3: CASSLVSARGETQYF. The CDR3 DNA reads TGTGCCAGCAGCTTAGTATCGGCACGAGGAGAGACCCAGTACTTC. The chain joins TRBV11-3 to TRBJ2-5; D not certain. CDR1 is SGHNT, CDR2 YENEEA, per germline. The CDR3 runs 15 residues. Trimming took off 1 base at V and 4 bases at J, with 13 bases between the two ends.

CDR3 residues: CSVGSGLTEAFF. The CDR3 DNA is TGCAGCGTTGGGTCGGGCCTGACTGAAGCTTTCTTT. The chain carries TRBV29-1 and TRBJ1-1; D is unresolved. The V end lost 4 bases, the J end lost 5 bases, and 11 bases lay between the germline ends. The germline V gene encodes CDR1 SQVTM and CDR2 ANQGSEA. The CDR3 runs to 12 residues.

The chain uses TRBV29-1 and TRBJ2-5; the D gene is possibly TRBD2 (5 bases). CDR1 SQVTM and CDR2 ANQGSEA come from the germline V gene. Trimming removed 5 bases at V and 5 bases at J, with 12 bases between. CDR3 length equals 12 residues. The CDR3 here is CSVHERAETQYF. In DNA, the CDR3 is TGCAGCGTTCACGAGAGGGCGGAGACCCAGTACTTC.

The genes are TRBV7-3 and TRBJ1-1; D is ambiguous. Germline loops: CDR1 SGHTA, CDR2 FQGTGA. The germline V and J ends were trimmed by 0 bases and 4 bases, with 9 bases remaining between them. This CDR3 comprises 14 residues. CDR3 residues: CASSLTTGSTEAFF. The CDR3 bases are TGTGCCAGCAGCTTAACTACTGGGAGCACTGAAGCTTTCTTT. The variable domain in full, completed from reference TRBV7-3 and TRBJ1-1, reads GAGVSQTPSNKVTEKGKYVELRCDPISGHTALYWYRQSLGQGPEFLIYFQGTGAADDSGLPNDRFFAVRPEGSVSTLKIQRTERGDSAVYLCASSLTTGSTEAFFGQGTRLTVV.